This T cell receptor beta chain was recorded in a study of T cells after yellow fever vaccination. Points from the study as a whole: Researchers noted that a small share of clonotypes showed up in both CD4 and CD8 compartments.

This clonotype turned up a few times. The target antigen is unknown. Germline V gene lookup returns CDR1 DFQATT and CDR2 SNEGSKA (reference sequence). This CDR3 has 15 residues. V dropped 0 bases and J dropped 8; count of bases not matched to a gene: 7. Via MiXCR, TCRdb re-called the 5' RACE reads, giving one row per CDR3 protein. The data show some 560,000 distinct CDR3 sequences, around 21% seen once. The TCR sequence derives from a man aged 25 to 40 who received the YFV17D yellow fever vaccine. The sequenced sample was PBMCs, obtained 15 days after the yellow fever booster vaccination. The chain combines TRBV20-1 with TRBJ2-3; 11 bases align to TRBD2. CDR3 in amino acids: CSARDSGRAPTTQYF. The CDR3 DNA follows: TGCAGTGCTAGAGATAGCGGGAGGGCGCCAACTACGCAGTATTTT.